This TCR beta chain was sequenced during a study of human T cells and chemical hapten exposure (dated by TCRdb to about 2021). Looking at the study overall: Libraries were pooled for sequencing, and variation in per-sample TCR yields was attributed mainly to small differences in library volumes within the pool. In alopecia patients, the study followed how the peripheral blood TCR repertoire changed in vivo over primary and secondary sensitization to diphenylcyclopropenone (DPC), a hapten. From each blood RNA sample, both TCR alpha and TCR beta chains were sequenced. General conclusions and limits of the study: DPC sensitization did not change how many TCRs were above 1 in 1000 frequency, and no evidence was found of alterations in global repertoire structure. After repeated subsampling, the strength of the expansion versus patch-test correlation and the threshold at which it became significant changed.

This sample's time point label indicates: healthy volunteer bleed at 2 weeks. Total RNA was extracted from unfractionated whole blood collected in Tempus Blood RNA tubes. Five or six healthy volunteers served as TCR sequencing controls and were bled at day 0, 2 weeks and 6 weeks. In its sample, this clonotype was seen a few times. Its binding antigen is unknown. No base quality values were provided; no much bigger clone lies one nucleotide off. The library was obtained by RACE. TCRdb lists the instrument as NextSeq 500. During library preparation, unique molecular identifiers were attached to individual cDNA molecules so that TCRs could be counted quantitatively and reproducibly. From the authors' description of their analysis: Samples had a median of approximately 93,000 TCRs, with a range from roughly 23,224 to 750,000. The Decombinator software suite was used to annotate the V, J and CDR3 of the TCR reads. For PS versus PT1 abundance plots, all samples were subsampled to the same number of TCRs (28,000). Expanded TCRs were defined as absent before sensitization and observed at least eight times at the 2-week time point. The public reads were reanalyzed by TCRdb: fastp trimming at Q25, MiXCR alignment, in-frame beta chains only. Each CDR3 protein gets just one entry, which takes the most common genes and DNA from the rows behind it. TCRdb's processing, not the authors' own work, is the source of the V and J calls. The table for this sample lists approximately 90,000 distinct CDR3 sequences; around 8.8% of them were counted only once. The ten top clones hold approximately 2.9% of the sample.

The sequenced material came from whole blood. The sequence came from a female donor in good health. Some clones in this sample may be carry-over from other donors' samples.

The base sequence is TGTGCCAGCAGCGTAGGTTCAGGGATGGATGGAAATGAGCAGTTCTTC. This yields the protein CASSVGSGMDGNEQFF. The chain was built from TRBV9 and TRBJ2-1, and the D gene may be TRBD1, 5 bases matching. Taken from cysteine to phenylalanine, the CDR3 has 16 residues. The sequence is cut down to CDR3 DNA, 48 bases in frame from base 1. The germline V gene sets CDR1 to SGDLS and CDR2 to YYNGEE. At the junction V is shortened by 0 bases and J by 7 bases, with 17 bases in between.